What follows are 29 T cell receptor beta chains derived from one specimen sequenced in a study of immune aging and cytomegalovirus after organ transplant. As for time point: five sample-tagged time points from pre-transplant (day -1) to day 368 post-transplant, pooled. Cells were captured in microwells, and libraries were made with BD Rhapsody targeted mRNA and AbSeq chemistry. TCRdb analysed the single-cell sequencing reads with MiXCR anew, one entry per CDR3 protein. The sample has roughly 23,000 distinct CDR3 sequences, around 34% seen once. The antigens of these receptors remain unknown. The sample here was CMV peptide-activated CD4+ and CD8+ T cells sorted from blood, taken at five time points, pooled. Documented subset: sorted CD8+CD137+ and CD4+CD154+ T cells after around 12 h CMV IE-1 peptide stimulation. Source of these receptors: a female donor who had a heart transplant and CMV viremia.

Comment on this clonotype: In this CDR3 the conserved last residue, phenylalanine or tryptophan, is missing, so a read error is likely. The V gene is TRBV24-1, the J gene TRBJ2-3, with 7 bases that match TRBD2. Germline lookup yields CDR1 KGHDR and CDR2 SFDVKD. The length of the CDR3 is 15 residues. The DNA for the CDR3 is TGTGCCGCCAGTGGTAGGTCTAGCGGTGACTATACGCAGTATCTT. Its protein product is CAASGRSSGDYTQYL.

This clonotype was picked up many times. The chain combines TRBV12-3 or TRBV12-4 with TRBJ2-1; TRBD1 or TRBD2 may be the D gene (5 bases each). Trimming cost V 5 bases and J 1 base, with 18 bases left between them. The CDR3 runs to 17 residues. This chain's CDR3 is CASSRFPGPESYNEQFF. The DNA of the CDR3 is TGTGCCAGCAGTCGATTTCCGGGACCAGAATCCTACAATGAGCAGTTCTTC.

This clonotype ranks as medium-sized (0.01 to 0.1%). The V gene is TRBV30, the J gene TRBJ1-1; D call uncertain. V was trimmed by 3 bases and J by 2 bases, leaving 13 bases between them. CDR1 GTSNPN and CDR2 SVGIG come from the germline V gene (reference sequence). There are 14 residues in the CDR3. The CDR3 protein is CAWRRKPANTEAFF. The CDR3 DNA sequence: TGTGCCTGGAGGCGGAAACCGGCCAACACTGAAGCTTTCTTT. Full variable domain (missing parts from reference TRBV30 and TRBJ1-1): SQTIHQWPATLVQPVGSPLSLECTVEGTSNPNLYWYRQAAGRGLQLLFYSVGIGQISSEVPQNLSASRPQDRQFILSSKKLLLSDSGFYLCAWRRKPANTEAFFGQGTRLTVV.

The chain links TRBV7-9 to TRBJ1-2; a weak D match, TRBD1 (6 bases). The V gene's germline CDR1 is SEHNR and CDR2 FQNEAQ (reference sequence). The CDR3 totals 15 residues. V was cut by 5 bases and J by 5 bases, with 18 bases left in between. The CDR3 loop reads CASSAPNIGGYGYTF. The CDR3 region has the DNA TGTGCCAGCAGCGCACCTAATATAGGGGGGTATGGCTACACCTTC.

This clonotype came up a few times. The chain couples TRBV5-4 to TRBJ1-1, with D perhaps TRBD1 (5 bases). Per germline, CDR1 SGHNT and CDR2 YYREEE (reference sequence). Trimming took off 0 bases at V and 4 bases at J, with 10 bases between the two ends. The CDR3 consists of 14 residues. Here the CDR3 DNA reads TGTGCCAGCAGCTTGGAGCAGGGCGGCACTGAAGCTTTCTTT. This translates into CASSLEQGGTEAFF. The full variable domain, with the rest looked up from reference TRBV5-4 and TRBJ1-1, is ETGVTQSPTHLIKTRGQQVTLRCSSQSGHNTVSWYQQALGQGPQFIFQYYREEENGRGNFPPRFSGLQFPNYSSELNVNALELDDSALYLCASSLEQGGTEAFFGQGTRLTVV.

The chain uses TRBV7-6 and TRBJ1-1; tentative D call: TRBD1 (6 bases). Germline lookup yields CDR1 SGHVS and CDR2 FNYEAQ. The CDR3 has 14 residues. V lost 5 bases, J lost 7 bases, and 17 bases lay in between. CDR3 region: CASSRDTTGFEAFF. CDR3 in DNA: TGTGCCAGCAGCCGAGACACCACAGGGTTTGAAGCTTTCTTT.

This clonotype was picked up a small number of times. The genes are TRBV6-1 and TRBJ2-1, with D uncertain. The V gene's germline CDR1 is MNHNS and CDR2 SASEGT. CDR3 size: 13 residues. V shed 3 bases and J shed 6 bases, with 9 bases lying between them. The CDR3 reads CASSDWFGNEQFF. As DNA, the CDR3 is TGTGCCAGCAGTGATTGGTTCGGCAATGAGCAGTTCTTC.

The DNA of the CDR3 is TGCAGCGTGACTGACAGGGGTCGGGAAACTGAAGCTTTCTTT. Its translation: CSVTDRGRETEAFF. The V gene is TRBV29-1, the J gene TRBJ1-1, with TRBD1 matching over 8 bases. V gave up 6 bases and J gave up 5 bases; unmatched junction bases: 11. CDR3 size: 14 residues. The germline CDR1 and CDR2 sequences are SQVTM and ANQGSEA.

The chain has TRBV18 and TRBJ2-3, with 9 bases aligning to TRBD2. Germline V gene lookup returns CDR1 KGHSH and CDR2 LQKENI. This CDR3 is 17 amino acids long. J gave up 2 bases and V 5 bases, and 11 bases lay outside the gene matches. CDR3 sequence (DNA): TGTGCCAGCTCAGCATTGAGGCTAGCGGGAAACACAGATACGCAGTATTTT. Translated: CASSALRLAGNTDTQYF.

The rearrangement links TRBV6-2 or TRBV6-3 to TRBJ1-1; D unresolved. V was clipped by 0 bases and J by 1 base, with 15 bases between them. CDR3 length: 17 residues. The germline gives CDR1 MNHEY, CDR2 SVGEGT. The CDR3 here is CASSYSTTGSTNTEAFF. CDR3 DNA sequence: TGTGCCAGCAGTTACTCGACCACCGGGTCCACGAACACTGAAGCTTTCTTT.

About this clonotype itself: The junction shows a germline mismatch at one end, possibly a read error. The chain couples TRBV12-3 or TRBV12-4 to TRBJ2-7; TRBD1 is a possible D gene (6 bases). CDR3 length: 14 amino acids. The CDR3 bases are TGTGCCTGCAGCTTAGCGCTGGGACATCACGAGCAGTACTTC. It is translated as CACSLALGHHEQYF.

The genes are TRBV7-2 and TRBJ2-3, with 10 bases lining up with TRBD2. Trimming cost V 5 bases and J 2 bases; bases outside gene matches: 7. Per germline, CDR1 SGHTA and CDR2 FQGNSA. This CDR3 has 16 amino acids. CDR3 amino acids: CASSQSGGVATDTQYF. CDR3 bases: TGTGCCAGCAGCCAAAGCGGGGGGGTCGCCACAGATACGCAGTATTTT.

The chain combines TRBV29-1 with TRBJ1-1; TRBD1 is a possible D gene (5 bases). Germline-derived CDR1 and CDR2 are SQVTM and ANQGSEA. Deletions cut 7 bases from V and 1 base from J, with 16 bases between. The CDR3 runs to 14 residues. The CDR3 loop reads CSAGGKQGNTEAFF. The DNA for the CDR3 is TGCAGCGCCGGGGGGAAGCAGGGGAACACTGAAGCTTTCTTT.

This clonotype turned up a few times. The genes are TRBV20-1 and TRBJ2-1; 12 bases fit TRBD2. This CDR3 spans 15 amino acids. Losses at the gene ends were 2 bases for V and 12 bases for J; bases not matched to a gene: 11. Per germline, CDR1 DFQATT and CDR2 SNEGSKA (reference sequence). The CDR3 reads CSARPSGRAVLPQFF. The CDR3 DNA reads TGCAGTGCTAGACCTAGCGGGAGGGCCGTTCTACCGCAGTTCTTC.

The rearrangement joins TRBV30 to TRBJ1-1; D not certain. This CDR3 region has 14 residues. V dropped 2 bases and J dropped 4 bases, with 14 bases sitting between them. CDR1 is GTSNPN and CDR2 is SVGIG in the germline V gene (reference sequence). The CDR3 sequence: CAWSRRALGTEAFF. CDR3 nucleotides: TGTGCCTGGAGTCGGAGGGCTTTGGGCACTGAAGCTTTCTTT.

This clonotype turned up a few times. The chain combines TRBV7-3 with TRBJ2-7; 13 nucleotides align to TRBD2. Trimming took 2 bases from V and 4 from J; bases not matched to a gene: 2. The CDR3 runs 15 residues. Germline CDR1 is SGHTA and CDR2 is FQGTGA. CDR3 bases: TGTGCCAGCAGCTTAGGACTAGCGGGAGTTTACGAGCAGTACTTC. It specifies CASSLGLAGVYEQYF.

The V call is TRBV12-3 or TRBV12-4, the J call TRBJ1-5; 7 bases fit TRBD1. The J segment lost 6 bases and the V segment lost 6 bases, leaving 8 bases of the junction unmatched. The CDR3 spans 14 residues. For the CDR3, the DNA is TGTGCCAGCAGCCTAACAGGGGTAACTCAGCCCCAGCATTTT. Encoded protein: CASSLTGVTQPQHF.

The V call is TRBV7-9, the J call TRBJ1-2; TRBD1 matches at 11 bases. Germline values: CDR1 SEHNR, CDR2 FQNEAQ (reference sequence). This CDR3 spans 13 amino acids. Trimming cost V 5 bases and J 8 bases; bases outside gene matches: 4. CDR3 nucleotides: TGTGCCAGCAGCCAGGACAGGGGGCAGGGCTACACCTTC. It is translated as CASSQDRGQGYTF. The full variable domain, with the rest looked up from reference TRBV7-9 and TRBJ1-2, is DTGVSQNPRHKITKRGQNVTFRCDPISEHNRLYWYRQTLGQGPEFLTYFQNEAQLEKSRLLSDRFSAERPKGSFSTLEIQRTEQGDSAMYLCASSQDRGQGYTFGSGTRLTVV.

This clonotype was found many times. The chain combines TRBV3-1 with TRBJ2-5; 8 positions agree with TRBD2. J was trimmed by 6 bases and V by 0 bases; bases with no gene match: 9. Germline V CDR1 and CDR2: LGHDT, YNNKEL (reference sequence). The CDR3 is 16 amino acids. CDR3 loop: CASSQDTGRASKTQYF. CDR3 in DNA: TGTGCCAGCAGCCAAGATACCGGGAGGGCCTCGAAGACCCAGTACTTC.

The chain carries TRBV9 and TRBJ2-1; D is possibly TRBD2 (6 bases). Germline lookup yields CDR1 SGDLS and CDR2 YYNGEE. The CDR3 covers 15 residues. V was pared by 3 bases and J by 6 bases, with 16 bases between. This CDR3 reads CASSELAAPSNEQFF. The CDR3 bases are TGTGCCAGCAGCGAATTAGCGGCTCCTTCCAATGAGCAGTTCTTC.

Only a few counts were recorded for this clonotype. The genes are TRBV12-3 or TRBV12-4 and TRBJ1-2; the D gene is possibly TRBD1 (6 bases). The CDR3 is 16 residues long. Trimming shortened V by 6 bases and J by 7 bases, and 24 bases separated the two germline ends. The CDR3: CASRLTGILSRGGYTF. In nucleotides, the CDR3 is TGTGCCAGCAGACTGACAGGCATACTCTCCCGGGGTGGCTACACCTTC.

This clonotype occurred a few times. The V and J genes are TRBV12-3 or TRBV12-4 and TRBJ1-6; D ambiguous. V lost 8 bases and J lost 3, with 8 bases in between. This CDR3 comprises 13 residues. CDR3 coding DNA: TGTGCCAGCCGCTGGGGCTATAATTCACCCCTCCACTTT. This codes for CASRWGYNSPLHF.

The V and J genes are TRBV5-4 and TRBJ2-1; 12 bases fit TRBD2. This CDR3 is 15 amino acids long. Germline CDR1 is SGHNT and CDR2 is YYREEE (reference sequence). With 4 bases clipped from V and 6 bases from J, the junction kept 5 bases outside the gene matches. CDR3 DNA: TGTGCCAGCAGCCCGACTAGCGGGAGAGGCAATGAGCAGTTCTTC. Its protein is CASSPTSGRGNEQFF.

In this sample, this clonotype turned up many times. The chain links TRBV5-1 to TRBJ2-7, with 13 bases identical to TRBD2. Trimming removed 3 bases from V and 7 bases from J; junction bases left unmatched: 7. The germline gives CDR1 SGHRS, CDR2 YFSETQ. CDR3 length: 15 amino acids. The CDR3 sequence is CASSSRTSGSQEQYF. As DNA, the CDR3 is TGCGCCAGCAGCTCCCGGACTAGCGGGAGTCAGGAGCAGTACTTC.

Many counts were recorded for this clonotype. The rearrangement links TRBV20-1 to TRBJ1-5; D gene ambiguous. The CDR3 sequence is 13 residues long. V was trimmed by 6 bases and J by 3 bases, leaving 12 bases between them. Per germline, CDR1 DFQATT and CDR2 SNEGSKA (reference sequence). CDR3 loop: CSATPVANQPQHF. In nucleotides, the CDR3 is TGCAGTGCCACCCCTGTGGCCAATCAGCCCCAGCATTTT.

This clonotype was seen many times. The J gene is TRBJ2-5, the V gene TRBV2; D is possibly TRBD2 (7 bases). Deletions cut 7 bases from V and 5 bases from J, with 14 bases between. Germline values: CDR1 SNHLY, CDR2 FYNNEI. The CDR3 consists of 13 residues. CDR3: CASTGGTQETQYF. The CDR3 DNA sequence: TGTGCCAGCACCGGGGGGACACAGGAGACCCAGTACTTC.

The J gene is TRBJ2-6, the V gene TRBV5-5; D remains ambiguous. Looked up from germline, CDR1 is SGHKS and CDR2 is YYEKEE (reference sequence). The V end was cut by 5 bases, the J end by 1 base, with 16 bases between. This CDR3 region has 17 residues. CDR3 region: CASRSGSRVSGANVLTF. CDR3 in DNA: TGTGCCAGCAGGTCGGGCTCACGGGTTTCTGGGGCCAACGTCCTGACTTTC. The full variable domain, with the rest looked up from reference TRBV5-5 and TRBJ2-6, is DAGVTQSPTHLIKTRGQQVTLRCSPISGHKSVSWYQQVLGQGPQFIFQYYEKEERGRGNFPDRFSARQFPNYSSELNVNALLLGDSALYLCASRSGSRVSGANVLTFGAGSRLTVL.

The chain has TRBV6-1 and TRBJ2-5, with D perhaps assigned TRBD1 or TRBD2 (5 bases each). CDR1 MNHNS and CDR2 SASEGT come from the germline V gene. The CDR3 is made up of 15 amino acids. The V and J ends lost 4 bases and 7 bases respectively, with 19 bases between them. The DNA for the CDR3 is TGTGCCAGCAGTGGAGAACCCGGGACCGGGGCGACCCAGTACTTC. Its protein product is CASSGEPGTGATQYF.

This clonotype was detected a few times. V usage is TRBV13 and J usage is TRBJ1-5; D is unresolved. V was cut by 0 bases and J by 4 bases, with 1 base left in between. Germline V CDR1 and CDR2: PRHDT, FYEKMQ (reference sequence). This CDR3 spans 12 amino acids. Here the CDR3 DNA reads TGTGCCAGCAGCTTAGGGAATCAGCCCCAGCATTTT. This encodes CASSLGNQPQHF.